The 13 T cell receptor beta chains reported below all come from one sample, sequenced in a study of T cell responses to AZD1222 COVID-19 vaccine. Repertoires were generated with immunoSEQ multiplex PCR, while TCRdb's copy carries only in-frame clones and drops some. The sample has about 130,000 clones, under 90% seen once. This specimen was peripheral blood, taken on day 0 of AZD1222 vaccination. The source is an adult in good health.

The V gene is TRBV3-1 (or the pseudogene TRBV3-2), the J gene TRBJ1-2, with 9 bases fitting TRBD1. The CDR3 runs 15 residues. V gave up 2 bases and J gave up 4 bases; unmatched junction bases: 5. The germline V gene encodes CDR1 LGHDT and CDR2 YNNKEL (reference sequence). The CDR3 reads CASSQKTGGLYGYTF. Here the CDR3 DNA reads TGTGCCAGCAGCCAAAAGACAGGGGGGCTCTATGGCTACACCTTC.

The chain employs TRBV2 and TRBJ1-6, with 7 bases matching TRBD1. The CDR3 consists of 14 residues. Trimming removed 4 bases from V and 6 bases from J; junction bases left unmatched: 3. The V gene's germline CDR1 is SNHLY and CDR2 FYNNEI. The CDR3 nucleotides are TGTGCCAGCAGTGGGGGGACAGTTAATTCACCCCTCCACTTT. It yields the protein CASSGGTVNSPLHF.

The chain combines TRBV6-2 or TRBV6-3 with TRBJ1-2; 7 nucleotides agree with TRBD1. Trimming cost V 5 bases and J 4 bases; bases outside gene matches: 13. CDR3 length equals 16 residues. The germline CDR1 and CDR2 sequences are MNHEY and SVGEGT. The CDR3 sequence: CASSLKFTTGLYGYTF. CDR3 DNA sequence: TGTGCCAGCAGTCTGAAGTTCACGACAGGGCTCTATGGCTACACCTTC.

This clone was detected a few times. V usage is TRBV11-2 and J usage is TRBJ2-5, with TRBD2 as a possible D gene (6 bases). Looked up from germline, CDR1 is SGHAT and CDR2 is FQNNGV. Trimming pared 5 bases from V and 5 bases from J, leaving 15 bases between. The CDR3 loop spans 14 amino acids. DNA of the CDR3: TGTGCCAGCAGCGGGACGACTAGAGGCGAGACCCAGTACTTC. Translated, it gives CASSGTTRGETQYF.

This clone ranks as medium-sized. The rearrangement joins TRBV6-1 to TRBJ1-5, with unresolved D. Deletions cut 1 base from V and 7 bases from J, with 2 bases between. The CDR3 length is 11 residues. From germline, CDR1 is MNHNS and CDR2 SASEGT. The DNA of the CDR3 is TGTGCCAGCAGTGAAGAGCAGCCCCAGCATTTT. This sequence encodes CASSEEQPQHF.

The chain combines TRBV27 with TRBJ2-1; D remains ambiguous. V shed 5 bases and J shed 4 bases, with 9 bases lying between them. This CDR3 has 13 amino acids. Germline V gene sequence: CDR1 MNHEY, CDR2 SMNVEV (reference sequence). The chain's CDR3 is CASSRIPYNEQFF. CDR3 bases: TGTGCCAGCAGTCGGATTCCTTACAATGAGCAGTTCTTC.

The V gene is TRBV29-1, the J gene TRBJ2-3, with D hard to call. Trimming stripped 4 bases from V and 4 bases from J, with 12 bases between. Germline V lookup: CDR1 SQVTM, CDR2 ANQGSEA. There are 13 residues in the CDR3. This chain's CDR3 is CSVARASADTQYF. As DNA, the CDR3 is TGCAGCGTTGCCCGCGCGAGCGCAGATACGCAGTATTTT.

The chain couples TRBV12-5 to TRBJ2-7; 7 nucleotides line up with TRBD2. V was clipped by 7 bases and J by 7 bases; unmatched bases: 16. Germline CDR1 is LGHNT and CDR2 is FRNRAP. The CDR3 consists of 15 residues. CDR3 in DNA: TGTGCTAGTGTCCGGGCCCCTAGCGGTAAGGAAGAGCAGTACTTC. It translates to CASVRAPSGKEEQYF.

V usage is TRBV11-3 and J usage is TRBJ2-2, with D possibly being TRBD1 or TRBD2 (6 bases each). The germline V gene encodes CDR1 SGHNT and CDR2 YENEEA. The CDR3 has 14 amino acids. Trimming cost V 5 bases and J 7 bases, with 14 bases left between them. The CDR3 DNA follows: TGTGCCAGCAGCGCCGCCAGGGGAGGCGGGGAGCTGTTTTTT. Its protein is CASSAARGGGELFF.

V and J are TRBV4-1 and TRBJ1-1, with D hard to call. Trimming shortened V by 2 bases and J by 1 base, and 11 bases separated the two germline ends. Germline lookup yields CDR1 MGHRA and CDR2 YSYEKL. The CDR3 spans 15 residues. The DNA for the CDR3 is TGCGCCAGCAGCCAATTCGGAGATCGGAACACTGAAGCTTTCTTT. Protein sequence: CASSQFGDRNTEAFF.

The gene calls are TRBV7-9 and TRBJ1-4; 9 bases are a match to TRBD1. The CDR3 has 15 amino acids. Germline CDR1 SEHNR, CDR2 FQNEAQ (reference sequence). With V trimmed by 4 bases and J by 6 bases, 6 bases remained unmatched. CDR3 in DNA: TGTGCCAGCAGCTCTACAGGGGGCCTGCATGAAAAACTGTTTTTT. It codes for CASSSTGGLHEKLFF. Combining the CDR3 with reference TRBV7-9 and TRBJ1-4 gives the whole variable domain DTGVSQNPRHKITKRGQNVTFRCDPISEHNRLYWYRQTLGQGPEFLTYFQNEAQLEKSRLLSDRFSAERPKGSFSTLEIQRTEQGDSAMYLCASSSTGGLHEKLFFGSGTQLSVL.

The V and J genes are TRBV4-2 and TRBJ2-3, with D uncertain. CDR3 length equals 15 residues. Germline values: CDR1 LGHNA, CDR2 YNFKEQ. V gave up 0 bases and J gave up 4 bases, with 11 bases separating them. The CDR3 DNA sequence: TGTGCCAGCAGCCAAGAGAGAGTGAAATCAGATACGCAGTATTTT. Translated: CASSQERVKSDTQYF.

This clone was seen just once. The chain uses TRBV29-1 and TRBJ1-2; D unresolved. The ends were cut back, 4 bases at V and 0 bases at J, with 9 bases in the middle. Germline V gene sequence: CDR1 SQVTM, CDR2 ANQGSEA. The CDR3 runs 13 residues. The CDR3 region is CSVVPGANYGYTF. CDR3 nucleotides: TGCAGCGTTGTTCCTGGAGCTAACTATGGCTACACCTTC.